The clone carrying this T cell receptor beta chain was counted at least ten times. The antigen remains unidentified. This sample was included in a study of regulatory T cells in long-lasting Graves disease. This CDR3 region has 13 residues. In germline, CDR1 is MNHNS, CDR2 SASEGT. V dropped 8 bases and J dropped 11 bases, with 21 bases sitting between them. As to time point: newly diagnosed GD, antithyroid drugs for less than 3 months. After RNA was extracted from PBMCs, the TCR library was made from it. Findings and caveats of the study: Persistent disease favored TRBV28, TRBJ1-2 and TRBJ2-5.

TCR beta libraries were built with iRepertoire HTBI primers and Arm-PCR of CDR3 regions. TCRdb re-called the multiplex PCR reads with MiXCR, one entry per CDR3 protein. The sample carries 540,000 or so distinct CDR3 sequences, roughly 13% recorded once. This sample also belongs to another study, concerning T cells in Graves' hyperthyroidism and ophthalmopathy. As that report states: Absence of ophthalmopathy progression within 18 months defined stable Graves' hyperthyroidism. HTBI primers were used for first-round RT-PCR of the TCR CDR3. Ophthalmopathy stood apart from stable hyperthyroidism in a 13 V-J model.

The receptor was isolated from a man aged 30-40 years with Graves disease. Sequenced material: peripheral blood mononuclear cells (PBMCs), taken at new diagnosis, from a patient treated with antithyroid drugs. The rearrangement joins TRBV6-1 to TRBJ1-2, with D hard to call. For the CDR3, the DNA is TGTGCCAGCCGCGACTCTACAAGGAGGGTATACACCTTC. As protein: CASRDSTRRVYTF.